The 5 T cell receptor beta chains below all came from one sample that was sequenced in a study of T cell changes during pregnancy in multiple sclerosis. Produced via immunoSEQ multiplex PCR; TCRdb's table is partial and in-frame only. This sample carries 34,000 or so clones, roughly 90% of them seen once, and the ten largest clones take 4.5%. Specimen: CD8+ T cells from peripheral blood mononuclear cells, collected after pregnancy. The receptors were sampled from a female donor with multiple sclerosis, enrolled in a pregnancy study.

The gene calls are TRBV6-5 and TRBJ1-2; D may be TRBD1 (5 bases). Germline CDR1 and CDR2: MNHEY and SVGAGI. V was pared by 0 bases and J by 3 bases, with 8 bases between. This CDR3 is 14 amino acids long. The CDR3 reads CASSYSGTYYGYTF. The CDR3 nucleotides read TGTGCCAGCAGTTACTCCGGGACTTACTATGGCTACACCTTC.

The chain has TRBV19 and TRBJ2-7; no clear D. V lost 5 bases and J lost 0, with 17 bases in between. The CDR3 length is 16 residues. CDR1 is LNHDA, CDR2 SQIVND, per germline (reference sequence). Written as DNA, the CDR3 is TGTGCCAGTAGTCCCGGGTCCGCAACCCTCTCCTACGAGCAGTACTTC. Encoded protein: CASSPGSATLSYEQYF.

This chain joins TRBV13 and TRBJ2-1; the D is unclear. The length of the CDR3 is 12 residues. Deletions cut 4 bases from V and 8 bases from J, with 9 bases between. Per germline, CDR1 PRHDT and CDR2 FYEKMQ (reference sequence). CDR3 protein: CASSSQVDEQFF. The DNA of the CDR3 is TGTGCCAGCAGCTCCCAGGTGGATGAGCAGTTCTTC.

This clone was detected only once. The V call is TRBV6-4, the J call TRBJ2-2; 7 nucleotides agree with TRBD2. This CDR3 is 15 amino acids long. CDR1 MRHNA and CDR2 SNTAGT come from the germline V gene. Trimming removed 4 bases from V and 7 bases from J; junction bases left unmatched: 9. The CDR3 spells CASSAGAGPHGELFF. CDR3 nucleotide sequence: TGTGCCAGCAGTGCGGGAGCGGGGCCTCACGGGGAGCTGTTTTTT.

V usage is TRBV6-5 and J usage is TRBJ1-2; 9 nucleotides agree with TRBD1. Germline V lookup: CDR1 MNHEY, CDR2 SVGAGI. The ends lost 6 bases at V and 7 bases at J; junction bases unmatched: 12. The CDR3 has 15 residues. The CDR3 reads CASSRNRGPQAGYTF. The CDR3 DNA reads as TGTGCCAGCAGCCGTAACAGGGGGCCTCAGGCTGGCTACACCTTC.